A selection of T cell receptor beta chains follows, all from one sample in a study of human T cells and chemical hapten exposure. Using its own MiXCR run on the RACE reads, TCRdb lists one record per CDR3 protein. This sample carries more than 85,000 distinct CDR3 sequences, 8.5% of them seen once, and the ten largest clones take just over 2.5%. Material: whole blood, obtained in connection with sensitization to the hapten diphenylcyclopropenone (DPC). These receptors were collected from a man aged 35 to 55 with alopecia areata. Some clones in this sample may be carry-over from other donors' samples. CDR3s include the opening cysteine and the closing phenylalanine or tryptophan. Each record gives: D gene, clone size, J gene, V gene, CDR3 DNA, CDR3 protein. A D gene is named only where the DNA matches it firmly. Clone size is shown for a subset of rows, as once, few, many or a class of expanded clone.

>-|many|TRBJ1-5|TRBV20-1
TGCAGTTTTAGGGAACGAAGGCTCAATCAGCCCCAGCATTTT
CSFRERRLNQPQHF
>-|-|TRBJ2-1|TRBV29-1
TGCAGCGTTGAGGGGGGTAGGTGGGAGTCCTACAATGAGCAGTTCTTC
CSVEGGRWESYNEQFF
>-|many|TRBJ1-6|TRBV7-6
TGTGCCAGCAGCTTAACCGGGGGCCTCTCCTATAATTCACCCCTCCACTTT
CASSLTGGLSYNSPLHF
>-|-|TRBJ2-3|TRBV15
TGTGCCACCAGCAGAGATTCCGATAGCACAGATACGCAGTATTTT
CATSRDSDSTDTQYF
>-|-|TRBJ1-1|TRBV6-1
TGTGCCAGCAGTGCCCAGTTGAACACTGAAGCTTTCTTT
CASSAQLNTEAFF
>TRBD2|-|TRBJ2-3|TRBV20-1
TGCAGTGCTAGAAGGCGGGAGTCAGGAGATACGCAGTATTTT
CSARRRESGDTQYF
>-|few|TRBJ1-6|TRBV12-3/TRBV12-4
TGTGCCAGCAGTTTCGCGGCAAATTCACCCCTCCACTTT
CASSFAANSPLHF
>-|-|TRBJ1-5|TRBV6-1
TGTGCCAGCAGTGAAGAGAGGGCCAGAGGCTCTAATCAGCCCCAGCATTTT
CASSEERARGSNQPQHF
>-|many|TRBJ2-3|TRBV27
TGTGCCAGCAGGTCCGCGGGCACAGATACGCAGTATTTT
CASRSAGTDTQYF
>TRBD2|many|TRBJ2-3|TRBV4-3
TGCGCCAGCAGCCATCCGGGACTAGCGGGAGGTCGGATACACACAGATACGCAGTATTTT
CASSHPGLAGGRIHTDTQYF
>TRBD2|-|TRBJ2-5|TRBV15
TGTGCCACCAGCAGAGAAATCGGACTAGCGGGTCAAGAGACCCAGTACTTC
CATSREIGLAGQETQYF
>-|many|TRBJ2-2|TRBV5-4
TGTGCCAGCACTCAGACCCCGGCCGTTGTGGGGGAGCTGTTTTTT
CASTQTPAVVGELFF
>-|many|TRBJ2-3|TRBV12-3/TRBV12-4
TGTGCCAGCAGTTTATCGGGGAAGGAAACAGATACGCAGTATTTT
CASSLSGKETDTQYF
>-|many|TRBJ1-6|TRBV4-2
TGTGCCAGCAGCCAAGAGCGGACCGGCGGTTCACCCCTCCACTTT
CASSQERTGGSPLHF
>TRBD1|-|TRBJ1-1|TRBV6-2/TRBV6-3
TGTGCCAGCAGTTCCCTACAGGGGTACACTGAAGCTTTCTTT
CASSSLQGYTEAFF
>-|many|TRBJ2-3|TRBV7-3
TGTGCCAGCAGCTTACGGGGCGGCCTCCAGTATTTT
CASSLRGGLQYF
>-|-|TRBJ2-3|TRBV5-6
TGTGCCAGCAGCGGTTACTTCCGCACAGATACGCAGTATTTT
CASSGYFRTDTQYF
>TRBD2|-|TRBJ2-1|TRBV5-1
TGCGCCAGCAGCCTTAGCGGGAGGGCCCTCAATGAGCAGTTCTTC
CASSLSGRALNEQFF
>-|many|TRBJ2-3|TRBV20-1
TGCAGTGCGGCGGTGGGGGCCGCAGATACGCAGTATTTT
CSAAVGAADTQYF
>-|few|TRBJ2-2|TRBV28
TGTGCCAGCAGTTTATTGGGCGGGGAGCTGTTTTTT
CASSLLGGELFF
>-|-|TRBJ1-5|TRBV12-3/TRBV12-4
TGTGCCAGCAGTTTAGCGCTCACAAGCAATCAGCCCCAGCATTTT
CASSLALTSNQPQHF
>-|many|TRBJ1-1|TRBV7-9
TGTGCCAGCAGCTTAGTTTCACGGGGAACTGAAGCTTTCTTT
CASSLVSRGTEAFF